This T cell receptor (beta chain) was retrieved from a study of cytomegalovirus exposure and HLA in healthy donors (dated by TCRdb to 2016 to 2017). About the investigation overall: According to an earlier analysis of 587 of the donors, roughly 180 million T cells yielded roughly 100 million unique TCR beta sequences and 276 Gb of sequence data. The number of typed donors differed by locus: about 620-640 for A, B, C, DRB1 and DQB1; approximately 530 for DQA1; approximately 600 for DPA1; and roughly 450 for DPB1. Both class I and class II loci were covered by HLA typing, at four-digit resolution. The study was designed to test whether signatures of past pathogen exposure could be identified by cataloging public T cell receptors. In the later analysis, no new phenotypic data were used to find candidate immune exposures; instead, reliance was placed on TCR beta sequences and their occurrence across donors. To predict cytomegalovirus infection status, the study brought together high-throughput TCR immunosequencing, statistical association of individual TCRs with disease status, and machine learning. Roughly 5 DR-DQ haplotypes were handled as single units for association and clustering, since linkage in the cohort was strong. In a later genetic analysis, genome-wide SNP genotypes for about three fifths of the roughly 670 donors were used, and that subset was treated as a discovery cohort. In a later analysis, previously published TCR beta repertoires from several hundred donors were re-analyzed and high-resolution HLA genotyping was added so that TCR occurrence patterns could be studied. In an earlier analysis of roughly 600 of the donors, high-throughput TCR beta sequencing was used to judge whether each TCR beta V gene segment behaved as functional or pseudogenic. An early release covering over 500 HLA-typed donors comprised 300 to 350 gigabases of sequencing data and 85 million or so unique TCR sequences. The study profiled the T cell repertoires of about 640 subjects by immunosequencing and related them to cytomegalovirus serostatus. Besides the first cohort of about 730 subjects, a separate validation cohort made up of over 95 different subjects was used. Donor age, sex, ethnicity and CMV serostatus were compiled alongside the repertoire data. All discovery cohort repertoires had been generated using a single sequencing platform. Across 398 genotyped donors of the cohort, an average of 235,054 unique TCR beta nucleotide sequences per donor were sequenced, and approximately 19% of those sequences were non-productive. Of the roughly 400 genotyped donors, about 84% fell in the genetic ancestry cluster associated with self-reported Caucasian donors.

Remarks on this clone: The antigen this receptor binds is unknown. The input lacks base qualities; no much larger clone sits a single base away. Additional DNA sequences in this sample encode the identical CDR3.

Receptor amplification or capture employed the immunoSEQ multiplex PCR assay. The multiplex PCR relied on a mix of 60 forward primers for TCR Vbeta segments and 13 reverse primers for TCR Jbeta segments. The CDR3 region of rearranged TCR beta genes was amplified from genomic DNA by a multiplex PCR assay. Amplified TCR beta libraries were sequenced as 87-base-pair reads on the Illumina HiSeq System. The original methods were these. Across the 500 to 750 repertoires, a later analysis counted 78 million or so unique TCR beta chains, roughly 11 million of which were shared by at least two donors. A nearest-neighbor algorithm error-corrected the raw reads and collapsed the reads into unique sequences, merging closely related sequences to remove PCR and sequencing errors. Alignment of CDR3 sequences to IMGT reference sequences was used to assign V, D and J gene segments. For a sequence to be retained, a match of at least six nucleotides was required to both a V gene segment and a J gene segment. A rearrangement was called productive if the CDR3 had no stop codons and remained in frame with V and J, and every other rearrangement was called non-productive. Following IMGT convention, CDR3 was defined as the stretch from the second conserved V-encoded cysteine up to the conserved J-encoded phenylalanine. The earlier analysis of fewer than 700 of the donors excluded sequences that lacked an unambiguous match to a single V gene segment. An earlier analysis of some 610 of the donors called V segments functional above 56.7% productive rearrangements and segregating when the between-donor standard deviation exceeded 5%. A statistical classification framework was developed to diagnose cytomegalovirus status using the catalog of TCR beta chain sequences. In a later analysis, TCR nucleotide sequences were compared against IMGT/GENE-DB human TR gene sequences so that V and J genes could be assigned. In a later analysis, CDR3 sequences and most-parsimonious VDJ recombination scenarios were assigned using the TCRdist pipeline. In a later analysis, each TCR beta chain was defined by its CDR3 amino acid sequence together with its V-gene family, and reads lacking a unique V-gene family were excluded. A later analysis removed several hundred highly shared, low-generation-probability nucleotide sequences to deal with suspected cross-contamination and a sequencing artifact. A later analysis calculated a clonal expansion index for each public chain from normalized within-repertoire ranks of inferred template counts. Generation probabilities in a later analysis came from a VDJ recombination model fitted to out-of-frame rearrangements, and those results were checked against IGoR. In a later analysis, hypergeometric tests were used to score TCR-TCR, TCR-HLA and TCR-CMV co-occurrence, with a repertoire-size bias correction applied to TCR pairs. False discovery rates were estimated in a later analysis by permuting HLA or CMV assignments 20 times. In a later analysis, co-occurring TCRs were grouped using DBSCAN, and TCRdist sequence similarity was added for clustering within HLA-allele-positive subsets. Repertoires with fewer than 30,000 or more than 120,000 public chains were left out of co-occurrence clustering, as were a handful of repertoires with anomalous nucleotide sharing. This is the immuneACCESS table as TCRdb keeps it, with only in-frame sequences that have V and J called. A part of the clones is gone; compared with another copy, unresolved V genes explain less than half, and the rest is unexplained. That table gives V, J and clone size, and the DNA gave D and trimming. The sample profile shows 100,000 to 150,000 clones; around 76% of them were found once. The ten largest clones add up to around 7.2% of the sample.

CDR1 and CDR2 are read off the germline V gene as MDHEN and SYDVKM. Deletion took 6 bases off V and 4 bases off J, with a span of 15 bases between the germline ends. Inclusive of the bounding cysteine and phenylalanine, the CDR3 is 14 residues long. Only the CDR3 part of the read is kept: 42 bases, read in frame from the first base. Overall study results and their limits: Compared with equally common non-associated chains, HLA-associated TCR beta chains in a later analysis were more clonally expanded and had lower generation probabilities. An association between a missense DCLRE1C variant and V-gene and J-gene trimming of TCR beta chains was found in a later genetic analysis and replicated in an independent cohort. A cluster of highly shared sequence variants was judged likely to represent a technical artifact of the sequencing pipeline. Assigning TCR associations to individual alleles was difficult when HLA alleles, especially DR and DQ, strongly co-occurred. According to the authors, the approach could potentially be generalized to other disease states and immunological phenotypes. In this cohort, only TCR beta chains were sequenced, and detectable features were limited by the absence of alpha or paired-chain data. A few of the identified cytomegalovirus-associated TCR beta chains were confirmed in vitro to be specific for cytomegalovirus antigens. Because the 87-base-pair reads could not distinguish some IMGT-functional V segments, including TRBV6-2 and TRBV6-3, those segments were excluded. Compared with the approximately 600-donor mean, donors in an Asian-associated ancestry cluster had fewer N-insertions in productive TCRs, according to a later genetic analysis. A further reported finding was that TCR beta sequences accurately predicted the HLA-A and HLA-B alleles for most subjects in the first cohort. The earlier analysis of 587 of the donors excluded approximately 15 rarely observed V segments, including chromosome 9 orphons, because counts were too low. The only immune exposure information available for the cohort was CMV serostatus. According to a later analysis, parvovirus B19, influenza, CMV and Epstein-Barr virus appeared linked to several top co-occurrence clusters. In a later analysis, TCR association rates were found to vary across HLA loci, with the most associated TCRs seen for DRB1 alleles and the fewest for HLA-C alleles. The classifier was reported to diagnose cytomegalovirus status with high specificity and sensitivity in both the original and validation cohorts. Linkage disequilibrium might explain the correlated functional status among segregating V segments, but an unknown experimental factor could not be excluded. HLA typing was unavailable for some donors at each locus, so association tests used only the typed subset. According to a later analysis, most CMV-associated TCR beta chains appeared to be HLA-restricted, and the HLA associations seemed to be driven largely by CMV exposure. A later analysis associated about 17,000 TCR beta sequences with specific HLA alleles at a false discovery rate of 0.05. Most TCR sequences were observed very rarely across donors, whereas some public TCRs were present in many individuals. The study listed approximately 160 TCR beta chains as associated with cytomegalovirus. Roughly uniform sequencing depth across donors was assumed in presence/absence analyses, although this assumption may not hold. An earlier analysis of several hundred of the donors showed that most TCR beta V segments appeared in productive rearrangements either about 87% or about 30% of the time, which broadly matched IMGT annotations.

The cohort comprised some 700 healthy bone marrow donors. Cohort members were all nominally healthy when sampled, although unrecorded immune exposures were likely present. The donor tested CMV seronegative, placing the donor among the roughly 340 seronegative members of the cohort. Each donor provided a peripheral blood sample, and peripheral blood mononuclear cells were used for TCR beta sequencing. The Qiagen DNeasy Blood Extraction Kit was used to extract genomic DNA from the blood cell samples. This receptor was identified in a male donor in good health and CMV-seronegative. The receptor chain draws on TRBV28 and TRBJ1-1; TRBD1 is a possible D gene, resting on 6 matching bases. Sequencing was done on a sample of PBMCs. The CDR3 region reads CASSLLTGFTEAFF. Read as DNA, the sequence is TGTGCCAGCAGCCTATTAACAGGGTTCACTGAAGCTTTCTTT.